Below, one TCR beta chain is given with its context. The antigen this receptor binds is unknown. No quality values exist for individual bases; no much larger clone is one base distant. This specimen belongs to a study of shared clonotypes between healthy human individuals (TCRdb year 2020). Regarding the complete study: Two women and three men aged 18 to 49 years were included in the cohort. Leukapheresis yielded between about 0.94 and 8.9 billion PBMCs per donor. Per donor, three plates each were used for CD4 naive and CD4 memory, two for CD8 naive, and one for CD8 memory. To increase sequencing depth and limit assay-specific biases, different laboratories used diverse techniques to prepare libraries and sequence TCR repertoires. To estimate repertoire size and how much clonotype sharing occurs between individuals, the study deeply sequenced the blood TCR repertoires of about five healthy adults. What the authors observed across the whole study: Across several donors, approximately 5% of naive CD4, around 3.3% of naive CD8, around 2.1% of memory CD4, and under 0.45% of memory CD8 clonotypes were shared. Because the study included only a small number of donors, the genetic and exposure-history diversity represented was limited. Compared with non-shared clonotypes, the clonotypes found in all four sorted-subset donors had higher generation probabilities. Pairwise subsampling indicated that sequencing depth was expected to affect the degree of clonotype sharing among donors. Naive subsets generally had larger estimated clonotype richness than memory subsets. Sampling was restricted to blood, and TCR repertoires in tissue are likely to differ from TCR repertoires in blood. Incomplete sequencing was indicated by rarefaction of sorted-subset datasets, despite the large sequencing depth.

Between the V and J ends, shortened by 4 bases and 4 bases respectively, the junction contains 14 bases. The CDR3 starts with the cysteine, ends with the phenylalanine, and has 15 residues. This entry keeps only the CDR3 DNA: 45 bases, framed from base 1. From the germline V gene, CDR1 is MNHNS and CDR2 is SASEGT. CD8 naive samples were obtained by positive selection for CCR7 among CD45RO-negative cells, yielding a CD45RA+CCR7+ population from which TemRA cells were excluded. Donors were healthy HIV-negative adults with no recently reported acute infections or vaccinations. Every donor was a Caucasian adult living in Nashville, Tennessee, USA. Blood was collected by leukapheresis, and PBMCs were isolated by Ficoll-Histopaque density gradient centrifugation and then cryopreserved in liquid nitrogen vapor phase. Purity and quantity of every magnetically sorted T cell population were checked by analytical flow cytometry. Genomic DNA was isolated from every sorted fraction and measured by UV absorbance on a Nanodrop 2000c.

TCR CDR3 regions were amplified from genomic DNA by multiplex PCR using the deep immunoSEQ assay. Genomic DNA extracted from each cell subset was distributed evenly over all wells of several immunoSEQ 96-well plates, and each plate served as one replicate. For sorted subsets, 200 to 250 ng genomic DNA, equal to tens of thousands of T cell genomes, was loaded into each replicate PCR. Purified libraries were measured with a Qubit 3.0 fluorometer, size-checked on a Bioanalyzer 2100, and measured again with the KAPA Library Quantification kit. Each immunoSEQ 96-well plate was sequenced on its own single-read 150-cycle Illumina NextSeq 550 flow cell. The authors' analysis ran thus. Because the immunoSEQ output included only junctional sequences and no quality scores, the filtering could not be the same as the filtering used for full-length reads. Sequences were annotated with PyIR, a Python wrapper for IgBLAST v1.9, using IMGT germline references to assign V/J genes and CDR3. Reads were removed for weak V/J assignments (E-value above 1e-6), missing CDR3, stop codons, out-of-frame junctions, or ambiguous translated residues. V3J clonotypes were defined as sequences sharing an identical inferred V gene, J gene, and CDR3 amino acid sequence. The percentage overlap between two repertoires was calculated by dividing the number of shared unique clonotypes by the size of the smaller repertoire. Richness of each repertoire was evaluated using RTK rarefaction, the Chao1 estimator, and Recon v2.1 estimates of unobserved clonotypes. Generation probabilities for all TCRbeta clonotypes obtained by the gDNA method from a handful of donors were computed using OLGA. TCRdb mirrors the immuneACCESS table, restricted to in-frame sequences. Some clones are absent from its copies; in checked studies, under half trace to an unresolved V gene, and the reason for the others is unknown. V and J calls and clone size follow that table, whereas D and trimming were derived from the DNA. This sample comprises about 2.1 million clones, about 93% of them detected only once. The top ten clonotypes cover around 1.7% of the sample.

The sample taken for sequencing was naive CD8+ T cells from PBMCs. The sample's cell subset or site label, in plain terms: CD45RA+CCR7+. The rearranged chain carries TRBV6-1 and TRBJ1-3; too little of a D gene remains to name it. The receptor comes from a man between 18 and 35 years old in good health. Some clones in this sample may be carry-over from other donors' samples. The sequenced DNA: TGTGCCAGCAGTGTGTGGGGTGCCGCAGGAAACACCATATATTTT. Its protein product is CASSVWGAAGNTIYF.